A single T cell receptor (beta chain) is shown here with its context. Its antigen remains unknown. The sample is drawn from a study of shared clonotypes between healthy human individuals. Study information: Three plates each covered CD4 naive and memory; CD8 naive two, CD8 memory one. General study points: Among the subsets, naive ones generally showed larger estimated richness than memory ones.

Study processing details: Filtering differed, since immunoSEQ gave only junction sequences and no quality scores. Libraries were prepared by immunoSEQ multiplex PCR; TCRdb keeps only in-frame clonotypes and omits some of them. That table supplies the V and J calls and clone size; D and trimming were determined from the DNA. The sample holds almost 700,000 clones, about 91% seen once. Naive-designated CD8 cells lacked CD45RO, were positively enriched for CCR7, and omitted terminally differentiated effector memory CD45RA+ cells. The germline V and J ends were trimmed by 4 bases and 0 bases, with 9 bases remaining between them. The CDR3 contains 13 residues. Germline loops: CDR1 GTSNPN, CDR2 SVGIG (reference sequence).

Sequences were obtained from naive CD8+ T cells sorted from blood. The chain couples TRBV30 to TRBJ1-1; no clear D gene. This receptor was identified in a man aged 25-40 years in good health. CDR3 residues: CAWTDGVNTEAFF. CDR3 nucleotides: TGTGCCTGGACCGACGGGGTGAACACTGAAGCTTTCTTT.